The clone carrying this TCR beta chain appeared many times. The source of the sample is a study of identical twins. Healthy Caucasians, and only they, were the donors. TCRdb independently ran MiXCR on the 5' RACE reads; one entry per CDR3 protein. The data contain about 570,000 distinct CDR3 sequences, approximately 9.6% of them singletons. Germline V gives CDR1 LGHNA, CDR2 YSLEER. The CDR3 is made up of 15 amino acids. Trimming shortened V by 0 bases and J by 1 base, and 9 bases separated the two germline ends. This same sample was also part of a study on yellow fever vaccine responses in identical twins.

The TCR comes from a woman between 18 and 29 years old in good health. Specimen: PBMCs. This chain links TRBV4-3 with TRBJ1-1; tentatively, D is TRBD1 (5 bases). The CDR3 here is CASSQDTGGNTEAFF. CDR3 coding DNA: TGCGCCAGCAGCCAAGATACAGGAGGGAACACTGAAGCTTTCTTT.